A single sample is the source of the 25 T cell receptor beta chains below, sequenced in a study of Tregs in tolerant kidney transplant recipients. Measured with immunoSEQ multiplex PCR; TCRdb has only the in-frame clones, and not every one. The sample gives about 110,000 clones, roughly 89% of which show up once; 0.3% to 0.4% is in the top ten. The specimen comprised CD4+ T cells from blood, sampled before the transplant. Receptors originate from a human donor who received a combined kidney and bone marrow transplant.

The rearrangement links TRBV6-6 to TRBJ1-4; 7 bases fit TRBD1. Germline lookup yields CDR1 MNHNY and CDR2 SVGAGI (reference sequence). V lost 6 bases, J lost 8 bases, and 9 bases stayed unmatched. This CDR3 has 14 amino acids. CDR3 sequence (DNA): TGTGCCAGCAGGACAGGGTCTTTGGGGGAAAAACTGTTTTTT. It translates to CASRTGSLGEKLFF.

This rearrangement joins TRBV5-1 to TRBJ1-2; perhaps TRBD1 as D (5 bases). The germline V and J ends were trimmed by 4 bases and 5 bases, with 18 bases remaining between them. Per the germline V gene, CDR1 is SGHRS and CDR2 is YFSETQ. This CDR3 region has 15 residues. The CDR3 DNA is TGCGCCAGCAGCCTTACGGGCAGGGAACAATATGGCTACACCTTC. As protein: CASSLTGREQYGYTF.

The V and J genes are TRBV25-1 and TRBJ1-1, with 8 bases identical to TRBD1. Germline lookup yields CDR1 MGHDK and CDR2 SYGVNS. V shed 6 bases and J 1 base; nucleotides not matched to a gene: 4. CDR3 length: 14 amino acids. The CDR3 coding sequence is TGTGCCAGCAGACCAACAGGGGGGAACACTGAAGCTTTCTTT. Its protein product is CASRPTGGNTEAFF.

The chain joins TRBV6-5 to TRBJ1-2, with TRBD1 matching over 8 bases. Per the germline V gene, CDR1 is MNHEY and CDR2 is SVGAGI. The CDR3 contains 15 residues. The trim removed 6 bases at V and 2 bases at J, leaving 8 bases unmatched. The CDR3 DNA sequence: TGTGCCAGCAGCCCCCGGAGGGACAGGAACTATGGCTACACCTTC. This codes for CASSPRRDRNYGYTF.

Note on this clone: Other nucleotide sequences in the sample specify the same CDR3. The chain links TRBV18 to TRBJ2-5; 7 bases fit TRBD1. CDR3 size: 14 residues. The germline CDR1 and CDR2 sequences are KGHSH and LQKENI. Losses at the gene ends were 1 base for V and 5 bases for J; bases not matched to a gene: 4. The CDR3 here is CASSPRDRVETQYF. CDR3 in DNA: TGTGCCAGCTCACCACGAGACAGGGTGGAGACCCAGTACTTC.

This rearrangement joins TRBV19 to TRBJ2-1; perhaps TRBD1 as D (6 bases). Trimming left V 5 bases short and J 3 bases short, with 14 bases between. The germline CDR1 and CDR2 sequences are LNHDA and SQIVND (reference sequence). The CDR3 runs to 15 residues. The CDR3: CASSPPTGIYNEQFF. The CDR3 region has the DNA TGTGCCAGTAGTCCCCCCACAGGGATCTACAATGAGCAGTTCTTC.

The genes are TRBV6-5 and TRBJ2-1; 11 bases map to TRBD2. Germline trimming cut 5 bases from V and 8 bases from J; bases unmatched to any gene: 5. CDR1 MNHEY and CDR2 SVGAGI come from the germline V gene. The CDR3 length is 14 residues. The CDR3 loop reads CASSGLAGADEQFF. The CDR3 region has the DNA TGTGCCAGCAGTGGACTAGCGGGCGCGGATGAGCAGTTCTTC.

The chain carries TRBV28 and TRBJ2-5; possibly TRBD1 for D (5 bases). Germline V gives CDR1 MDHEN, CDR2 SYDVKM. The germline V and J ends were trimmed by 3 bases and 0 bases, with 17 bases remaining between them. The length of the CDR3 is 17 residues. The CDR3: CASSLMDIRWNQETQYF. The CDR3 DNA sequence: TGTGCCAGCAGTTTGATGGACATCCGTTGGAACCAAGAGACCCAGTACTTC.

This clone was seen only a few times. This rearrangement joins TRBV6-4 to TRBJ1-1; tentatively, D is TRBD1 (6 bases). This CDR3 comprises 14 residues. V was clipped by 5 bases and J by 1 base, with 11 bases between them. The germline V gene encodes CDR1 MRHNA and CDR2 SNTAGT. The CDR3 loop is CASSTDRENTEAFF. The CDR3 DNA sequence: TGTGCCAGCAGTACGGACAGAGAGAACACTGAAGCTTTCTTT.

This clone appeared once. This sequence joins TRBV27 and TRBJ1-1, with D possibly TRBD1 on 5 matching bases. CDR1 and CDR2 (germline): MNHEY, SMNVEV (reference sequence). The V gene lost 5 bases and the J gene lost 8 bases, with 15 bases spanning the gap. This CDR3 has 13 residues. The CDR3 reads CASSTRWGREAFF. DNA of the CDR3: TGTGCCAGCAGTACCCGATGGGGGAGGGAAGCTTTCTTT.

In this sample, this clone turned up a few times. The chain uses TRBV7-2 and TRBJ1-2, with 7 nucleotides matching TRBD1. Germline CDR1 reads SGHTA; CDR2 reads FQGNSA. This CDR3 has 12 residues. V shed 3 bases and J 6 bases; nucleotides not matched to a gene: 1. The CDR3 protein is CASSLTGNGYTF. The CDR3 DNA sequence: TGTGCCAGCAGCTTGACAGGGAATGGCTACACCTTC.

The CDR3 sequence: CASISGTRARNEQFF. The CDR3 DNA sequence: TGTGCCAGCATATCCGGGACTAGAGCACGCAATGAGCAGTTCTTC. The chain joins TRBV28 to TRBJ2-1, with 8 bases fitting TRBD2. Trimming at V came to 7 bases and at J to 6 bases, leaving 11 bases not matched to a gene. The CDR3 totals 15 residues. Looked up from germline, CDR1 is MDHEN and CDR2 is SYDVKM.

The rearrangement joins TRBV5-5 to TRBJ2-7, with TRBD1 identical over 7 bases. The V segment lost 0 bases and the J segment 3 bases; nucleotides outside the gene matches: 6. CDR1 SGHKS and CDR2 YYEKEE come from the germline V gene (reference sequence). The CDR3 consists of 15 residues. CDR3 nucleotide sequence: TGTGCCAGCAGCTTGGGACAGGGAATTGACTACGAGCAGTACTTC. Protein sequence: CASSLGQGIDYEQYF.

The rearrangement links TRBV14 to TRBJ2-7, with 8 bases fitting TRBD2. Germline values: CDR1 SGHDN, CDR2 FVKESK. The CDR3 is 16 residues long. Losses at the gene ends were 4 bases for V and 1 base for J; bases not matched to a gene: 9. The CDR3 sequence is CASSPLGAGGSYEQYF. As DNA, the CDR3 is TGTGCCAGCAGCCCGCTAGGTGCGGGAGGATCCTACGAGCAGTACTTC.

DNA for the CDR3: TGTGCCAGCAGCCCGGGTGACATTCAGTACTTC. Its protein product is CASSPGDIQYF. This chain links TRBV7-8 with TRBJ2-4, with D unresolved. The CDR3 spans 11 residues. Trimming took off 5 bases at V and 8 bases at J, with 7 bases between the two ends. Germline assignment: CDR1 SGHVS and CDR2 FQNEAQ.

This clone showed up just once. The rearrangement uses TRBV19 and TRBJ2-7; TRBD1 agrees at 7 bases. CDR3 length equals 13 residues. V shed 6 bases, J shed 2 bases, and the junction held 4 bases outside the gene matches. The V gene's germline CDR1 is LNHDA and CDR2 SQIVND (reference sequence). The CDR3 region is CASSDREPYEQYF. For the CDR3, the DNA is TGTGCCAGTAGCGACAGGGAGCCCTACGAGCAGTACTTC.

This chain connects TRBV5-1 to TRBJ2-7; possible D gene TRBD2, 6 bases. The CDR3 spans 14 residues. V lost 3 bases and J lost 2, with 12 bases in between. CDR1 SGHRS and CDR2 YFSETQ come from the germline V gene. CDR3 coding DNA: TGCGCCAGCAGCTCGGGGGACCTCCCCTACGAGCAGTACTTC. Translating gives CASSSGDLPYEQYF.

This sequence joins TRBV7-2 and TRBJ2-1; maybe TRBD2 (7 bases). V shed 1 base and J shed 3 bases, with 13 bases lying between them. The CDR3 is 16 residues long. Germline V CDR1 and CDR2: SGHTA, FQGNSA. CDR3 sequence: CASSLGGGTLYNEQFF. CDR3 nucleotide sequence: TGTGCCAGCAGCTTAGGGGGGGGGACACTCTACAATGAGCAGTTCTTC.

The chain recombines TRBV5-1 with TRBJ1-2, with TRBD1 matching over 8 bases. Germline CDR1 is SGHRS and CDR2 is YFSETQ. V lost 0 bases, J lost 2 bases, and 9 bases stayed unmatched. The CDR3 has 17 amino acids. The CDR3 region has the DNA TGCGCCAGCAGCTTGGCCGTGACAGGGGATTTCAACTATGGCTACACCTTC. Its translation: CASSLAVTGDFNYGYTF.

The rearrangement joins TRBV27 to TRBJ1-5; 10 bases map to TRBD1. The CDR3 runs 17 residues. Losses at the gene ends were 5 bases for V and 2 bases for J; bases not matched to a gene: 9. The germline CDR1 and CDR2 sequences are MNHEY and SMNVEV (reference sequence). CDR3 nucleotides: TGTGCCAGCAGTCCCACACGACAGGGGGCAGGCAATCAGCCCCAGCATTTT. Its translation is CASSPTRQGAGNQPQHF.

CDR3 nucleotides: TGTGCCAGCAGCTTTAGGGGGGGACCTCTGACTAGTCCATACAATGAGCAGTTCTTC. Translated, it gives CASSFRGGPLTSPYNEQFF. The chain links TRBV7-2 to TRBJ2-1, with TRBD2 as a possible D gene (7 bases). Germline CDR1 and CDR2: SGHTA and FQGNSA. This CDR3 is built from 19 residues. Trimming shortened V by 3 bases and J by 4 bases, and 25 bases separated the two germline ends.

For the CDR3, the DNA is TGTGCCAGCAGAAGCTGGAGGGACCAGGGCCACGAGCAGTACTTC. It specifies CASRSWRDQGHEQYF. This chain uses TRBV6-6 with TRBJ2-7, with TRBD2 as a possible D gene (6 bases). Germline CDR1 reads MNHNY; CDR2 reads SVGAGI (reference sequence). The CDR3 loop spans 15 amino acids. V was shortened by 6 bases and J by 5 bases, with 20 bases between the two germline ends.

The chain carries TRBV2 and TRBJ1-2, with 7 bases aligning to TRBD1. V was pared by 6 bases and J by 3 bases, with 4 bases of the junction left unmatched. Germline-derived CDR1 and CDR2 are SNHLY and FYNNEI. The CDR3 has 13 residues. The DNA for the CDR3 is TGTGCCAGCAGAACGACAGGGTACTATGGCTACACCTTC. It codes for CASRTTGYYGYTF.

The chain links TRBV14 to TRBJ2-5, with 10 bases identical to TRBD1. With 6 bases clipped from V and 1 base from J, the junction kept 5 bases outside the gene matches. Germline V gene lookup returns CDR1 SGHDN and CDR2 FVKESK. CDR3 length: 15 residues. The CDR3 region is CASSLDRGFQETQYF. The CDR3, as DNA: TGTGCCAGCAGTCTGGACAGGGGGTTCCAAGAGACCCAGTACTTC.

The genes are TRBV15 and TRBJ2-1; tentatively, D is TRBD1 (5 bases). This CDR3 has 15 residues. CDR1 and CDR2 (germline): LNHNV, YYDKDF (reference sequence). V lost 4 bases and J lost 2, with 12 bases in between. CDR3 DNA: TGTGCCACCAGCATCCGGACAAATGCCTACAATGAGCAGTTCTTC. It encodes CATSIRTNAYNEQFF.